Here is one T cell receptor (beta chain) with its context. There is no known antigen for this receptor. No base quality information exists; no much larger clone differs at one position. The data were taken from a study of vaccination and CD4 T cells after COVID-19 (dated 2022 in TCRdb). A note on the overall study: SARS-CoV-2 positivity had been established in the convalescent patients by nasal swab PCR, and mild disease was recorded in nine of these patients and severe disease in one. The convalescent cohort included six males and four females, with two Hispanic individuals, seven Caucasians, two Asians and one multiracial person. Two doses of either the Pfizer-BioNTech BNT162b2 vaccine (n=8) or the Moderna mRNA-1273 vaccine (n=2) were administered to participants. Post-COVID blood samples from convalescent patients were collected a median of roughly 100 days after diagnosis, with a range of 35 to 161 days. The time from the second vaccine dose to post-vaccine blood sampling had a median of around 72 days and ranged from about 12 to 250 days. Culture stimuli were overlapping spike peptide pools from SARS-CoV-2 and from the common cold coronaviruses HCoV-NL63, HCoV-OC43 and HCoV-229E. As controls, cultures received a CEFX viral epitope pool (the positive control), an HIV-1 Nef peptide pool (the negative control), or no peptide at all. In around ten COVID-19 convalescent patients and a few infection-naive healthy vaccine recipients, the spike-specific CD4+ TCR repertoire before mRNA vaccination was compared with the repertoire after mRNA vaccination. Here is what the overall study found, with its caveats: Relatively few convalescent patients were included in the study, and early timepoints after natural infection were not analyzed. Of the vaccine-specific clones found in convalescent patients, nearly all (304 of 307) were mono-reactive for SARS-CoV-2 spike instead of being cross-reactive with common cold coronaviruses. The median number of SARS-CoV-2-reactive clonotypes rose from around 22 after infection to roughly 40 after vaccination, but the change was not significant. In convalescent patients, a median about 90% of post-vaccine SARS-CoV-2-reactive clones were detected only after vaccination, and vaccine-specific priming was suggested by this finding.

Libraries were prepared through PCR. DNA from cultured CD4+ T cells was subjected to TCR sequencing with the Oncomine TCR Beta short-read assay at the Johns Hopkins FTIC core. The QIAamp micro DNA kit was used to extract genomic DNA from the cultured CD4+ T cells. Oncomine TCR Beta libraries from cultured CD4+ T cells were pooled with unique dual indexes and sequenced on an Illumina iSeq 100. As for the original processing: Non-productive sequences were removed, and CDR3s that did not start with C, did not end with F or W, or were shorter than 7 amino acids were discarded. Antigen-specific clonotypes were identified with the MANAFEST web application by comparing peptide-stimulated wells with reference and other culture wells. For a clone to be called positive, the clone needed an FDR below 0.05, an odds ratio above 5, and a productive frequency above 0.1% in at least two of three replicate wells. Clonotypes that were significantly expanded in both SARS-CoV-2 spike wells and at least one common cold coronavirus spike condition were defined as cross-reactive. Using R version 3.6.1, CDR3 homology was evaluated through Levenshtein distances (stringdist) along with unrooted phylogenetic trees (ape). TCRdb passed the public sequencing reads through fastp at Q25 and MiXCR, retaining productive beta sequences. Rows matching on CDR3 protein sequence are summarized as one entry with the most common DNA and genes. The V and J calls and clone size come from TCRdb's table, not from the authors' own analysis. Present in this sample are fewer than 15,000 distinct CDR3 sequences, about 65% of which were seen just once. Jointly, the top ten make up about 7% of the sample.

In the paper's terms, the treatment or condition label means: approximately 9-day PBMC culture with coronavirus spike peptide pools or control peptides (ViraFEST assay). The ViraFEST assay was used in the study, in which antigen-specific T cells were expanded with peptide pools and expanded clonotypes were subsequently identified by TCR sequencing. Positive SARS-CoV-2 PCR tests in the convalescent patients dated from March to December 2020, before Alpha, Beta and Delta variants emerged in the United States. Under 2.5 million PBMCs per well were cultured in IMDM with approximately 5% human AB serum and roughly 9.3 IU/ml IL-2, plus 10 ug/ml peptide pools. Half of the culture medium was replaced with fresh IL-2-containing medium on days 3 and 7. CD4+ T cells were isolated after roughly 9 days of culture through negative selection using the EasySep CD4+ T cell isolation kit. PBMCs were separated from whole blood using Ficoll-Paque Plus gradient centrifugation and then either used fresh or cryopreserved at -140C. Triplicate wells were generally used for each culture condition.

The sequencing sample was made of CD4+ T cells from blood, cultured in vitro. The source is a human donor who had recovered from COVID-19.

The DNA sequence is given as TGTGCCAGCAGCCGGGGACGGGACACTGAAGCTTTCTTT. Its amino acids are CASSRGRDTEAFF. This chain is built from TRBV7-9 and TRBJ1-1; TRBD1 could be the D gene, as 5 bases match. CDR1 and CDR2 are read off the germline V gene (reference sequence) as SEHNR and FQNEAQ. The CDR3 starts with the cysteine, ends with the phenylalanine, and has 13 residues. Solely the CDR3 DNA is kept, with 39 bases framed from the first base. Between the V and J ends, shortened by 5 bases and 3 bases respectively, the junction contains 10 bases.